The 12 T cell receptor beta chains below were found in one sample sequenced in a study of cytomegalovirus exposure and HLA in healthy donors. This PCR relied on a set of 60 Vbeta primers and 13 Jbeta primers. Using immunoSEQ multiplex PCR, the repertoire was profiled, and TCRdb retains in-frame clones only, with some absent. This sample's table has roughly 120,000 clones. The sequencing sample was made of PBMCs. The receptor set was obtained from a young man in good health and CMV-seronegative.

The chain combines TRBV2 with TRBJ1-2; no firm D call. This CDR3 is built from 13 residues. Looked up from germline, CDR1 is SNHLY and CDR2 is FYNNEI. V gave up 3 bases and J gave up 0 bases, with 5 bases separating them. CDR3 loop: CASSERSNYGYTF. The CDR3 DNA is TGTGCCAGCAGTGAGCGTTCTAACTATGGCTACACCTTC.

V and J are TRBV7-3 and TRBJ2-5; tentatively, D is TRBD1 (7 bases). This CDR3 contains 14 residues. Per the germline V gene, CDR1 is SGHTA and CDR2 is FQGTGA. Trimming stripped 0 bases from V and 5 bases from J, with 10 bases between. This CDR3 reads CASSLTGGQETQYF. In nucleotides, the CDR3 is TGTGCCAGCAGCTTAACGGGGGGACAGGAGACCCAGTACTTC.

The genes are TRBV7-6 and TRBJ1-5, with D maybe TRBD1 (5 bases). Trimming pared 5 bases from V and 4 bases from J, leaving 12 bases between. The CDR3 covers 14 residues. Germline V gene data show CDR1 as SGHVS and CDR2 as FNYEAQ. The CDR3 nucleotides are TGTGCCAGCAGCCCGACAGATCAGAATCAGCCCCAGCATTTT. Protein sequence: CASSPTDQNQPQHF.

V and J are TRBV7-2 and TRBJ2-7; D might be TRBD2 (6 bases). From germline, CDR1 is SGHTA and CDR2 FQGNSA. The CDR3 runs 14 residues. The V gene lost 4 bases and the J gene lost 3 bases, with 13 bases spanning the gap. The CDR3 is CASSSPSELYEQYF. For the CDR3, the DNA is TGTGCCAGCAGCTCTCCTAGCGAGCTCTACGAGCAGTACTTC.

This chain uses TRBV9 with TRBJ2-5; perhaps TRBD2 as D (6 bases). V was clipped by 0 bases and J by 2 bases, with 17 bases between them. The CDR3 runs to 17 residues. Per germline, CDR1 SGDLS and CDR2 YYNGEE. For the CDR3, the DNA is TGTGCCAGCAGCGTAGGTTCGCGGGGTGGAGGGCAAGAGACCCAGTACTTC. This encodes CASSVGSRGGGQETQYF.

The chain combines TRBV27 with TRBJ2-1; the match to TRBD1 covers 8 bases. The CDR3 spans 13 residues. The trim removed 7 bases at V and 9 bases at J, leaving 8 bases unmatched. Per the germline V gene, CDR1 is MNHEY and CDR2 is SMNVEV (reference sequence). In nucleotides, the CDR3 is TGTGCCAGCAAGGACAGGGCCTTGGGTGAGCAGTTCTTC. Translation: CASKDRALGEQFF.

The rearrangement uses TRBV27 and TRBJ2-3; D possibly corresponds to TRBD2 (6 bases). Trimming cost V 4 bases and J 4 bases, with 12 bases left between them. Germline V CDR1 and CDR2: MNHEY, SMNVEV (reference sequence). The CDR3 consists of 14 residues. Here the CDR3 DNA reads TGTGCCAGCAGTTACCTTGGGAGGCCAGATACGCAGTATTTT. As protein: CASSYLGRPDTQYF.

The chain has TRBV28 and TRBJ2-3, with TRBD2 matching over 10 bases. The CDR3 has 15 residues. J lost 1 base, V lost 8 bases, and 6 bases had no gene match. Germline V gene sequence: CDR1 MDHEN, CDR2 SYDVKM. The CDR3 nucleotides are TGTGCCAGCGGGCTAGCGGGAGTGGGCACAGATACGCAGTATTTT. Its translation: CASGLAGVGTDTQYF. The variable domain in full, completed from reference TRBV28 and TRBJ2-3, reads DVKVTQSSRYLVKRTGEKVFLECVQDMDHENMFWYRQDPGLGLRLIYFSYDVKMKEKGDIPEGYSVSREKKERFSLILESASTNQTSMYLCASGLAGVGTDTQYFGPGTRLTVL.

The CDR3 is CASSQDRAEQYF. The CDR3 coding sequence is TGTGCCAGCAGCCAGGACAGGGCCGAGCAGTACTTC. V usage is TRBV13 and J usage is TRBJ2-7, with 8 bases that match TRBD1. V trimming: 5 bases; J trimming: 6 bases; junction bases outside the gene matches: 3. The CDR3 is made up of 12 amino acids. The V gene's germline CDR1 is PRHDT and CDR2 FYEKMQ (reference sequence). The variable domain in full, completed from reference TRBV13 and TRBJ2-7, reads AAGVIQSPRHLIKEKRETATLKCYPIPRHDTVYWYQQGPGQDPQFLISFYEKMQSDKGSIPDRFSAQQFSDYHSELNMSSLELGDSALYFCASSQDRAEQYFGPGTRLTVT.

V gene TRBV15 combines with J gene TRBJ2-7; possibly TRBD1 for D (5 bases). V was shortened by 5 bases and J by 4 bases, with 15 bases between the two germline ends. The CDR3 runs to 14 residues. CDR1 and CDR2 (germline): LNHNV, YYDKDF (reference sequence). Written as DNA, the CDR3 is TGTGCCACCAGCGGGGCATCGCCTTCTTACGAGCAGTACTTC. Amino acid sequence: CATSGASPSYEQYF.

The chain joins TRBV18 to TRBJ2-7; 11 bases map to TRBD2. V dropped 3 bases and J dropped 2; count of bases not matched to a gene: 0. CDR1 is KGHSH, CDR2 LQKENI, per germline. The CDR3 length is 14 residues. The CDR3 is CASSPGLAAYEQYF. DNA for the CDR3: TGTGCCAGCTCACCGGGACTAGCGGCCTACGAGCAGTACTTC.

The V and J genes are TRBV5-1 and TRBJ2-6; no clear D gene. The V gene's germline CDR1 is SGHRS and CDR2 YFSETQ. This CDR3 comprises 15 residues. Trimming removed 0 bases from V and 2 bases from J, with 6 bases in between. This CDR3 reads CASSLGHTGANVLTF. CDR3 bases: TGCGCCAGCAGCTTGGGACATACTGGGGCCAACGTCCTGACTTTC. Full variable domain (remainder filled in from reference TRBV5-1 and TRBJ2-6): KAGVTQTPRYLIKTRGQQVTLSCSPISGHRSVSWYQQTPGQGLQFLFEYFSETQRNKGNFPGRFSGRQFSNSRSEMNVSTLELGDSALYLCASSLGHTGANVLTFGAGSRLTVL.